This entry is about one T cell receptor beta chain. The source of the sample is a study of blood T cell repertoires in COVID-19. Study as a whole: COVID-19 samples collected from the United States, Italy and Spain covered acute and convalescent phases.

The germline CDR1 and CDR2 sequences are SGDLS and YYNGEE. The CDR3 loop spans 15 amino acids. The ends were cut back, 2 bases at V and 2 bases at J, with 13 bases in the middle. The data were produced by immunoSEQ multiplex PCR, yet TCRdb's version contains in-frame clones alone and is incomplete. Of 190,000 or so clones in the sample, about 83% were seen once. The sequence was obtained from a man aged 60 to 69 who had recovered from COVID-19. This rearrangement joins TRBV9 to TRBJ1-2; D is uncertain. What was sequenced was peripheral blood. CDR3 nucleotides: TGTGCCAGCAGCGTTGGCGGGGATCCCAACTATGGCTACACCTTC. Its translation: CASSVGGDPNYGYTF.